Each of the 16 T cell receptor beta chains below was sequenced from the same sample in a study of blood T cells in healthy people across ages. For the second PCR, which ran for roughly 6 to 12 cycles, a sample-barcoded 5' primer and a J-beta primer mix were used. MiXCR was run by TCRdb on the 5' RACE reads, yielding one entry per CDR3 protein. This table holds 750,000 to 1,000,000 distinct CDR3 sequences, 25% to 35% found once. The sample was also reused in another study, on T cells of mothers and their children.

Sequenced input: blood. Receptor source: a woman between 40 and 50 years old in good health.

The chain has TRBV10-3 and TRBJ2-1, with a tentative D call TRBD2 (6 bases). V lost 6 bases and J lost 7, with 16 bases in between. CDR1 and CDR2 (germline): ENHRY, SYGVKD. The CDR3 contains 14 residues. CDR3 coding DNA: TGTGCCATCAGGGATAGCGGAGAAGGGAATGAGCAGTTCTTC. Translating gives CAIRDSGEGNEQFF.

The chain links TRBV5-1 to TRBJ2-1, with 14 bases matching TRBD2. Germline assignment: CDR1 SGHRS and CDR2 YFSETQ. The CDR3 consists of 16 residues. V shed 0 bases and J 9 bases; nucleotides not matched to a gene: 5. Written as DNA, the CDR3 is TGCGCCAGCAGCTTGGAGACTAGCGGGGGGGTTGCTGAGCAGTTCTTC. Translation: CASSLETSGGVAEQFF.

The V and J genes are TRBV20-1 and TRBJ2-7, with 13 bases matching TRBD2. The J call is doubtful: the DNA matches TRBJ2-5 better. Germline CDR1 and CDR2: DFQATT and SNEGSKA (reference sequence). The CDR3 spans 16 residues. CDR3 DNA: TGCAGTGCTAGTTCGGGACTAGCGGGATTAAAAGAGACCCAGTACTTC. Amino acid sequence: CSASSGLAGLKETQYF.

Ten or more counts support this clonotype. J is TRBJ2-7 and V is TRBV7-9, with D uncertain. The CDR3 totals 16 residues. Trimming left V 2 bases short and J 3 bases short, with 17 bases between. Germline-derived CDR1 and CDR2 are SEHNR and FQNEAQ (reference sequence). CDR3 in DNA: TGTGCCAGCAGCTTACCTCTAAGAGAAAAGGGCTACGAGCAGTACTTC. It yields the protein CASSLPLREKGYEQYF.

The table lists this clonotype with a few counts. V gene TRBV20-1 combines with J gene TRBJ1-2; a possible D gene is TRBD1 (5 bases). CDR1 and CDR2 from the germline V gene are DFQATT and SNEGSKA (reference sequence). This CDR3 is built from 12 residues. V was pared by 4 bases and J by 8 bases, with 14 bases between. DNA of the CDR3: TGCAGTGCTATTACTGGGGCCTTGGGCTACACCTTC. Its protein product is CSAITGALGYTF.

This clonotype was picked up many times. The rearrangement links TRBV7-9 to TRBJ2-7; no firm D call. CDR1 and CDR2 from the germline V gene are SEHNR and FQNEAQ (reference sequence). V was clipped by 4 bases and J by 2 bases, with 12 bases between them. There are 14 residues in the CDR3. CDR3 DNA: TGTGCCAGCAGCTCCGCGTGGGGAACCTACGAGCAGTACTTC. This sequence encodes CASSSAWGTYEQYF.

This clonotype was recorded at least ten times. This chain connects TRBV7-2 to TRBJ1-5; D is unclear. V was cut by 6 bases and J by 1 base, with 7 bases left in between. This CDR3 region has 13 residues. Germline lookup yields CDR1 SGHTA and CDR2 FQGNSA. Here the CDR3 DNA reads TGTGCCAGCAGTCCGCGGAGCAATCAGCCCCAGCATTTT. It encodes CASSPRSNQPQHF.

In regard to this clonotype: A much larger clone sits a single nucleotide away, making a read error possible. This chain connects TRBV20-1 to TRBJ2-1; 9 bases fit TRBD2. The better agreement between TRBJ2-7 and the DNA end casts doubt on the J call. Germline assignment: CDR1 DFQATT and CDR2 SNEGSKA (reference sequence). This CDR3 is built from 11 residues. The CDR3 coding sequence is TGCAGGACTAGCGGTTACAATGAGCAGTACTTC. Translation gives CRTSGYNEQYF.

The V gene is TRBV14, the J gene TRBJ2-1; 7 bases are shared with TRBD1. Germline CDR1 reads SGHDN; CDR2 reads FVKESK. This CDR3 region has 13 residues. The V and J ends lost 6 bases and 9 bases, in that order; junction bases with no gene match: 8. The CDR3 DNA is TGTGCCAGCAGGCTACAGGGGACGGGTGAGCAGTTCTTC. It is translated as CASRLQGTGEQFF. Full variable domain (remainder filled in from reference TRBV14 and TRBJ2-1): EAGVTQFPSHSVIEKGQTVTLRCDPISGHDNLYWYRRVMGKEIKFLLHFVKESKQDESGMPNNRFLAERTGGTYSTLKVQPAELEDSGVYFCASRLQGTGEQFFGPGTRLTVL.

Note on this clonotype: A much larger clone differs by one base, so this may be a read error. The rearrangement uses TRBV6-2 or TRBV6-3 and TRBJ2-4, with TRBD2 identical over 7 bases. This CDR3 comprises 16 residues. Unmatched junction bases numbered 11, after V lost 4 bases and J lost 5 bases. Germline V gene lookup returns CDR1 MNHEY and CDR2 SVGEGT. The CDR3 DNA sequence: TGTGCCAGCAGTTTAGGACTAGTGGGGCAGGAAAACATTCAGTACTTC. The encoded protein is CASSLGLVGQENIQYF.

Remarks on this clonotype: A much larger clone lies one base from this, so it may be a read error. This rearrangement joins TRBV5-1 to TRBJ2-1; D is unclear. CDR1 is SGHRS and CDR2 is YFSETQ in the germline V gene. This CDR3 is built from 15 residues. CDR3 DNA sequence: TGCGCCAGCCGAGAGGTCCATGCTTCCTACAATAAGCAGTTCTTC. It translates to CASREVHASYNKQFF.

In this sample, this clonotype turned up a few times. One end of the junction fails to match germline, which may point to a read error. The J gene is TRBJ2-3, the V gene TRBV3-1; D possibly uses TRBD1 or TRBD2 (6 bases each). Looked up from germline, CDR1 is LGHDT and CDR2 is YNNKEL (reference sequence). This CDR3 spans 20 amino acids. The CDR3, as DNA: TGTGCCAACAGCCAATTCTCGAGGGGGGTGCCCCAAACCCCCCCAGATACGCAGTATTTT. Translating gives CANSQFSRGVPQTPPDTQYF.

This chain joins TRBV7-2 and TRBJ1-2; the D gene is possibly TRBD1 (6 bases). Trimming left V 4 bases short and J 1 base short, with 16 bases between. This CDR3 is 16 amino acids long. The germline gives CDR1 SGHTA, CDR2 FQGNSA. The CDR3 bases are TGTGCCAGCAGCTCTAGGGGGACACAGGGTAACTATGGCTACACCTTC. It encodes CASSSRGTQGNYGYTF.

This clonotype was detected ten times or more. The V gene is TRBV6-2 or TRBV6-3, the J gene TRBJ2-7; 9 bases are a match to TRBD1. Germline lookup yields CDR1 MNHEY and CDR2 SVGEGT. The J segment lost 3 bases and the V segment lost 7 bases, leaving 4 bases of the junction unmatched. The CDR3 loop spans 13 amino acids. CDR3 DNA: TGTGCCAGCATCCCGACAGGGGGCTACGAGCAGTACTTC. This sequence encodes CASIPTGGYEQYF.

This clonotype was picked up a small number of times. Its ends do not fully match the called genes, so a read error is possible. This chain connects TRBV19 to TRBJ1-2; D is unresolved. Germline V lookup: CDR1 LNHDA, CDR2 SQIVND (reference sequence). CDR3 size: 13 residues. DNA for the CDR3: TGTGCCAGTAGGCTCAGGAGAAACTATGGCTACATCTTC. Translation: CASRLRRNYGYIF.

This clonotype was picked up a small number of times. V and J are TRBV20-1 and TRBJ2-4; 11 bases are shared with TRBD2. Germline CDR1 reads DFQATT; CDR2 reads SNEGSKA (reference sequence). V shed 8 bases, J shed 13 bases, and the junction held 13 bases outside the gene matches. The CDR3 contains 13 residues. CDR3 loop: CSSRLAGNNEQYF. The CDR3 DNA sequence: TGCAGTTCCCGACTAGCGGGGAACAATGAGCAGTACTTC.